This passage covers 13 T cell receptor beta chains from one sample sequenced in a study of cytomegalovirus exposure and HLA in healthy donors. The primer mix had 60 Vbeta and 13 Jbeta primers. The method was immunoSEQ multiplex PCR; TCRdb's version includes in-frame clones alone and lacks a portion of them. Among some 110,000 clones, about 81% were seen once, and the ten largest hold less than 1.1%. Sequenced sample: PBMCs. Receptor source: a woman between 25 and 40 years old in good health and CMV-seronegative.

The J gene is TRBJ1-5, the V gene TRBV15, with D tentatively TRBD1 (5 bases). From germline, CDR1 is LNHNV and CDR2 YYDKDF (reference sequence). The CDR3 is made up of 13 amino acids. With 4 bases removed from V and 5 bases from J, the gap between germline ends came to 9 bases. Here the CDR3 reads CATSKIRDQPQHF. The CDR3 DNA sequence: TGTGCCACCAGCAAAATCAGGGATCAGCCCCAGCATTTT.

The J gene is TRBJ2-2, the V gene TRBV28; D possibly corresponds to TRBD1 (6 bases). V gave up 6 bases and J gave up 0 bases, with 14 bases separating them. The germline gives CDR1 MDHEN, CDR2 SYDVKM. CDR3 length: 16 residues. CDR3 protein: CASSPLGTTNTGELFF. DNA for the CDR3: TGTGCCAGCAGCCCGCTCGGGACAACGAACACCGGGGAGCTGTTTTTT.

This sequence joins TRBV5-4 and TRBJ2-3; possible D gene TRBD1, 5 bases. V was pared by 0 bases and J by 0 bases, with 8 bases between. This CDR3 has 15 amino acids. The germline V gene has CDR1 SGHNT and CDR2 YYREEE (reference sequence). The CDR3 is CASSLAYRSTDTQYF. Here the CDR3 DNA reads TGTGCCAGCAGCTTGGCCTACAGGAGCACAGATACGCAGTATTTT.

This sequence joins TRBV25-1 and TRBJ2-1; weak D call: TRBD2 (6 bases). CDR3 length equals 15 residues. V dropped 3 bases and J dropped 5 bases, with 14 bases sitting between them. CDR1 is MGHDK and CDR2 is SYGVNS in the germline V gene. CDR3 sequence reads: CASSDSGLVNNEQFF. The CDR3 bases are TGTGCCAGCAGTGACTCGGGACTCGTCAACAATGAGCAGTTCTTC.

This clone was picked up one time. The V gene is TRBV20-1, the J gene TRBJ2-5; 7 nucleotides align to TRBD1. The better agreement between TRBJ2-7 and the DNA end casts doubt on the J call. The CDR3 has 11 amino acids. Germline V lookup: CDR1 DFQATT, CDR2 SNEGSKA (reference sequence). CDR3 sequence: CSADQGDEQYF. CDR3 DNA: TGCAGTGCTGACCAGGGGGACGAGCAGTACTTC.

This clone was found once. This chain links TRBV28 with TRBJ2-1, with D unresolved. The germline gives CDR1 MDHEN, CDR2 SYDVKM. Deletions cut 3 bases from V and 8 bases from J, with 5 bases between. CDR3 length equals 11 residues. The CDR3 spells CASSLSYEQFF. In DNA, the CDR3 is TGTGCCAGCAGTTTGAGTTATGAGCAGTTCTTC. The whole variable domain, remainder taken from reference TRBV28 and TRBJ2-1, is DVKVTQSSRYLVKRTGEKVFLECVQDMDHENMFWYRQDPGLGLRLIYFSYDVKMKEKGDIPEGYSVSREKKERFSLILESASTNQTSMYLCASSLSYEQFFGPGTRLTVL.

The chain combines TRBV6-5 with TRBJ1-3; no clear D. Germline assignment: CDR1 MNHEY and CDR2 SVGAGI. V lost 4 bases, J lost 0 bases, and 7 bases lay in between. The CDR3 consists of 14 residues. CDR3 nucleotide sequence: TGTGCCAGCAGTTCGAGGATCTCTGGAAACACCATATATTTT. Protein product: CASSSRISGNTIYF.

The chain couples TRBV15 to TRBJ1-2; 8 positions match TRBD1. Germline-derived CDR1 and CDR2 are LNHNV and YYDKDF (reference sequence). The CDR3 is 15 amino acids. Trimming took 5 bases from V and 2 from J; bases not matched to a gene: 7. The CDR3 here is CATSPRQGINYGYTF. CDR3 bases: TGTGCCACCAGCCCCCGACAGGGGATAAACTATGGCTACACCTTC.

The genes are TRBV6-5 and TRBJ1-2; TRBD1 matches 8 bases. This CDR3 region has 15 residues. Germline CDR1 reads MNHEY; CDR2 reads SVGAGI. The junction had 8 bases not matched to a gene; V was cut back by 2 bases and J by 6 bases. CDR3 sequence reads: CASSYARTGYNGYTF. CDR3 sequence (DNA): TGTGCCAGCAGTTACGCCCGGACAGGGTACAATGGCTACACCTTC.

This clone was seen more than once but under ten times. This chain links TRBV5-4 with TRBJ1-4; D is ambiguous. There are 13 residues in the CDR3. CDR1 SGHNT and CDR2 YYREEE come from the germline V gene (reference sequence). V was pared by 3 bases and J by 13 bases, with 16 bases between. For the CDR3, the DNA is TGTGCCAGCAGCTCGCCGGGTTTTTCTAGACTGTTTTTT. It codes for CASSSPGFSRLFF.

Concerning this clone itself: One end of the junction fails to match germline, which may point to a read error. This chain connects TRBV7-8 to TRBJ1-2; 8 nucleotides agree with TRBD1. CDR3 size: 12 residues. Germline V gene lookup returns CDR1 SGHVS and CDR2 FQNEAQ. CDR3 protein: CASAVWRTGLFF. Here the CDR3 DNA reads TGTGCCAGTGCCGTATGGAGGACAGGGCTCTTCTTC. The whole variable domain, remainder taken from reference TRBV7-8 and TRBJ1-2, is GAGVSQSPRYKVAKRGQDVALRCDPISGHVSLFWYQQALGQGPEFLTYFQNEAQLDKSGLPSDRFFAERPEGSVSTLKIQRTQQEDSAVYLCASAVWRTGLFFGSGTRLTVV.

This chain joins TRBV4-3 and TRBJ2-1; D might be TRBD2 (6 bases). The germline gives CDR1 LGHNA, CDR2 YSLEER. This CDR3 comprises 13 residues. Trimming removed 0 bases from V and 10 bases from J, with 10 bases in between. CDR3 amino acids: CASSQDGGREQFF. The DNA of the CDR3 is TGCGCCAGCAGCCAAGATGGAGGGCGCGAGCAGTTCTTC.

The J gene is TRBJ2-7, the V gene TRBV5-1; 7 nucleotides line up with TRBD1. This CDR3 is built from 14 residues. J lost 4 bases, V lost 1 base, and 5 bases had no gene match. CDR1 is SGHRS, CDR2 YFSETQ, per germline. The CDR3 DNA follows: TGCGCCAGCAGCTTGCAGGGACAGAGTTACGAGCAGTACTTC. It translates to CASSLQGQSYEQYF.